The 26 T cell receptor beta chains given below trace back to one sample, sequenced in a study. TCRdb redid the calling of the RT-PCR reads with MiXCR, one entry per CDR3 protein. In the table there are around 700,000 distinct CDR3 sequences, 12% to 15% of which are singletons. The material sequenced was memory CD4+ T cells from blood. The origin of the receptors is a female donor in good health, serving as a healthy control.

This clonotype was recorded many times. The chain links TRBV20-1 to TRBJ2-7; possibly TRBD2 for D (6 bases). This CDR3 has 12 residues. The V gene's germline CDR1 is DFQATT and CDR2 SNEGSKA (reference sequence). Between the trimmed V and J ends, which lost 5 bases and 7 bases, there was a span of 15 bases. The CDR3 reads CSAPGLPREQYF. Written as DNA, the CDR3 is TGCAGTGCTCCGGGACTCCCGAGGGAGCAGTACTTC.

There are a few counts of this clonotype. The rearrangement uses TRBV7-9 and TRBJ2-7; a weak D match, TRBD1 (6 bases). Deletions cut 2 bases from V and 3 bases from J, with 11 bases between. Germline V lookup: CDR1 SEHNR, CDR2 FQNEAQ (reference sequence). The CDR3 loop spans 14 amino acids. CDR3 nucleotide sequence: TGTGCCAGCAGCTTAACCATGGACAGCTACGAGCAGTACTTC. It specifies CASSLTMDSYEQYF.

This clonotype was counted a few times. This chain links TRBV5-1 with TRBJ2-5, with TRBD2 matching 13 bases. V was clipped by 1 base and J by 2 bases; unmatched bases: 14. Germline V gene data show CDR1 as SGHRS and CDR2 as YFSETQ. The length of the CDR3 is 20 residues. The DNA for the CDR3 is TGCGCCAGCAGCTTGATCCCCCAGCCCAGACTAGCGGGAGGACAAGAGACCCAGTACTTC. Protein sequence: CASSLIPQPRLAGGQETQYF.

This clonotype was seen ten or more times. The chain links TRBV7-8 to TRBJ2-7, with 13 positions matching TRBD2. Per germline, CDR1 SGHVS and CDR2 FQNEAQ. The CDR3 extends over 16 amino acids. V lost 5 bases and J lost 5; bases outside the gene matches: 9. In nucleotides, the CDR3 is TGTGCCAGCAGCGTCCGGACTAGCGGGAGTCACGACGAGCAGTACTTC. It translates to CASSVRTSGSHDEQYF.

This clonotype was detected only a few times. The genes are TRBV5-5 and TRBJ2-5; 9 bases line up with TRBD2. This CDR3 spans 15 amino acids. Germline CDR1 reads SGHKS; CDR2 reads YYEKEE (reference sequence). Trimming removed 4 bases from V and 5 bases from J; junction bases left unmatched: 9. CDR3 protein: CASSQRGVQGETQYF. CDR3 coding DNA: TGTGCCAGCAGCCAGCGGGGGGTGCAGGGGGAGACCCAGTACTTC.

The rearrangement uses TRBV5-1 and TRBJ1-5; 7 bases match TRBD1. The germline V gene has CDR1 SGHRS and CDR2 YFSETQ. The CDR3 length is 15 residues. After removal of 2 bases from V and 3 bases from J, the junction contained 5 bases not matched to a gene. The CDR3 bases are TGCGCCAGCAGCTTTGGGACAGATAACAATCAGCCCCAGCATTTT. It is translated as CASSFGTDNNQPQHF.

J is TRBJ2-5 and V is TRBV6-1, with TRBD2 as a possible D gene (6 bases). Trimming took off 4 bases at V and 2 bases at J, with 14 bases between the two ends. CDR3 size: 15 residues. The germline V gene has CDR1 MNHNS and CDR2 SASEGT. The CDR3 DNA follows: TGTGCCAGCAGTGTACTGCGGGACCCGCAAGAGACCCAGTACTTC. It codes for CASSVLRDPQETQYF.

This clonotype was detected many times. The chain uses TRBV7-2 and TRBJ1-4; tentative D call: TRBD1 (5 bases). The CDR3 consists of 13 residues. Germline V gives CDR1 SGHTA, CDR2 FQGNSA. Trimming left V 5 bases short and J 6 bases short, with 10 bases between. The CDR3 DNA sequence: TGTGCCAGCAGCCCGGGACTTGATGAAAAACTGTTTTTT. This gives the protein CASSPGLDEKLFF.

The chain employs TRBV5-4 and TRBJ1-1; D unclear. V lost 5 bases and J lost 4, with 12 bases in between. The CDR3 contains 13 residues. Germline-derived CDR1 and CDR2 are SGHNT and YYREEE (reference sequence). The DNA of the CDR3 is TGTGCCAGCAGGTCCCCACGGGGCACTGAAGCTTTCTTT. Amino acids: CASRSPRGTEAFF.

This clonotype occurred many times. The chain has TRBV15 and TRBJ1-2; the D is unclear. The CDR3 loop spans 15 amino acids. Per germline, CDR1 LNHNV and CDR2 YYDKDF (reference sequence). V was shortened by 5 bases and J by 5 bases, with 18 bases between the two germline ends. For the CDR3, the DNA is TGTGCCACCAGCCAGCCCCCTCCCGGCAGTTATGGCTACACCTTC. It codes for CATSQPPPGSYGYTF.

The chain joins TRBV4-2 to TRBJ2-3; D might be TRBD1 (5 bases). Germline loops: CDR1 LGHNA, CDR2 YNFKEQ. V gave up 0 bases and J gave up 6 bases, with 10 bases separating them. The CDR3 runs 14 residues. CDR3 bases: TGTGCCAGCAGCCAAGAGGGGCTAGTTGATACGCAGTATTTT. Translating gives CASSQEGLVDTQYF.

This clonotype showed up just a few times. The CDR3 is CASSSSRVSYGYTF. The CDR3 nucleotides are TGTGCCAGCAGCTCTTCACGCGTTTCCTATGGCTACACCTTC. V and J are TRBV7-9 and TRBJ1-2; the D is unclear. The germline V gene has CDR1 SEHNR and CDR2 FQNEAQ (reference sequence). Trimming shortened V by 4 bases and J by 4 bases, and 13 bases separated the two germline ends. The CDR3 sequence is 14 residues long.

V usage is TRBV20-1 and J usage is TRBJ1-5; D is ambiguous. Germline V gene lookup returns CDR1 DFQATT and CDR2 SNEGSKA (reference sequence). Trimming cost V 5 bases and J 2 bases, with 10 bases left between them. This CDR3 is 13 amino acids long. In DNA form, the CDR3 reads TGCAGTGCTTACGGGTCAGGCAATCAGCCCCAGCATTTT. Amino acid sequence: CSAYGSGNQPQHF.

V usage is TRBV7-8 and J usage is TRBJ1-2; D is undetermined. The CDR3 length is 15 residues. The V end was cut by 4 bases, the J end by 2 bases, with 14 bases between. Germline-derived CDR1 and CDR2 are SGHVS and FQNEAQ. CDR3 sequence: CASSSPSTANYGYTF. DNA for the CDR3: TGTGCCAGCAGCTCGCCATCGACCGCGAACTATGGCTACACCTTC. The variable domain in full, completed from reference TRBV7-8 and TRBJ1-2, reads GAGVSQSPRYKVAKRGQDVALRCDPISGHVSLFWYQQALGQGPEFLTYFQNEAQLDKSGLPSDRFFAERPEGSVSTLKIQRTQQEDSAVYLCASSSPSTANYGYTFGSGTRLTVV.

This clonotype was recorded many times. The V and J genes are TRBV12-3 or TRBV12-4 and TRBJ2-2; no firm D call. Trimming removed 8 bases from V and 3 bases from J, with 4 bases in between. The CDR3 is made up of 11 amino acids. The DNA for the CDR3 is TGTGCCAGCGGGTACACCGGGGAGCTGTTTTTT. Translation: CASGYTGELFF.

This clonotype was found a few times. The chain's CDR3 is CATSDLMWVGGELFF. CDR3 DNA: TGTGCCACCAGTGATTTAATGTGGGTAGGCGGGGAGCTGTTTTTT. V usage is TRBV24-1 and J usage is TRBJ2-2; D is unclear. Trimming left V 1 base short and J 7 bases short, with 12 bases between. The CDR3 has 15 residues. Germline CDR1 is KGHDR and CDR2 is SFDVKD.

This clonotype has a handful of counts. V usage is TRBV12-3 or TRBV12-4 and J usage is TRBJ1-2; D is undetermined. The CDR3 totals 12 residues. The V end was cut by 8 bases, the J end by 10 bases, with 17 bases between. CDR3 protein: CASSPRAGLYTF. The DNA of the CDR3 is TGTGCCAGCTCTCCACGTGCCGGTCTCTACACCTTC.

CDR3 protein: CSARMGGTYEQYF. For the CDR3, the DNA is TGCAGTGCTAGGATGGGGGGCACCTACGAGCAGTACTTC. The chain uses TRBV20-1 and TRBJ2-7, with D perhaps given as TRBD1 or TRBD2 (6 bases each). V was pared by 3 bases and J by 2 bases, with 11 bases between. The V gene's germline CDR1 is DFQATT and CDR2 SNEGSKA (reference sequence). The CDR3 has 13 residues.

This clonotype was counted at least ten times. The chain combines TRBV20-1 with TRBJ2-3, with 9 bases fitting TRBD2. The CDR3 is 14 amino acids. V lost 3 bases to trimming and J lost 4 bases; unmatched junction nucleotides: 5. Germline-derived CDR1 and CDR2 are DFQATT and SNEGSKA (reference sequence). DNA for the CDR3: TGCAGTGCTAGTAGTAGCGGGAGACCAGATACGCAGTATTTT. Amino acids: CSASSSGRPDTQYF.

With regard to this clonotype: A much larger clone lies one base from this, so it may be a read error. The rearrangement uses TRBV7-9 and TRBJ1-1; no reliable D call. Trimming shortened V by 7 bases and J by 5 bases, and 20 bases separated the two germline ends. The CDR3 is 15 amino acids. Germline CDR1 is SEHNR and CDR2 is FQNEAQ (reference sequence). CDR3 in amino acids: CASNRYGRLGTEAFF. In DNA, the CDR3 is TGTGCCAGCAACCGTTATGGTAGGTTGGGGACTGAAGCTTTCTTT. Drawing the rest from reference TRBV7-9 and TRBJ1-1, the complete variable domain is DTGVSQNPRHKITKRGQNVTFRCDPISEHNRLYWYRQTLGQGPEFLTYFQNEAQLEKSRLLSDRFSAERPKGSFSTLEIQRTEQGDSAMYLCASNRYGRLGTEAFFGQGTRLTVV.

The chain employs TRBV20-1 and TRBJ2-1; D not certain. The CDR3 is made up of 13 amino acids. Germline V gives CDR1 DFQATT, CDR2 SNEGSKA (reference sequence). The V end lost 0 bases, the J end lost 5 bases, and 8 bases lay between the germline ends. The CDR3: CSARDSRHNEQFF. CDR3 in DNA: TGCAGTGCTAGAGACTCCAGACACAATGAGCAGTTCTTC.

The chain uses TRBV7-7 and TRBJ2-3; D gene uncertain. The V and J ends lost 5 bases and 2 bases respectively, with 11 bases between them. CDR1 is SSHAT and CDR2 is FNYEAQ in the germline V gene (reference sequence). CDR3 length equals 14 residues. CDR3 in DNA: TGTGCCAGCAGCCCTGGGCCCACCACAGATACGCAGTATTTT. Its translation is CASSPGPTTDTQYF.

The chain uses TRBV20-1 and TRBJ1-3; D is unresolved. The ends were cut back, 0 bases at V and 0 bases at J, with 6 bases in the middle. This CDR3 has 14 amino acids. Germline CDR1 reads DFQATT; CDR2 reads SNEGSKA (reference sequence). The DNA for the CDR3 is TGCAGTGCTAGAGAGCCCAACTCTGGAAACACCATATATTTT. Its translation is CSAREPNSGNTIYF.

This clonotype has at least ten counts. V is TRBV29-1 and J is TRBJ1-2; TRBD1 matches 9 bases. CDR1 SQVTM and CDR2 ANQGSEA come from the germline V gene. This CDR3 region has 11 residues. CDR3 in DNA: TGCACCCTAGGACAGGGGATTGGCTACACCTTC. Protein: CTLGQGIGYTF.

This clonotype was observed a handful of times. The chain uses TRBV10-3 and TRBJ2-1, with 10 bases fitting TRBD1. The germline CDR1 and CDR2 sequences are ENHRY and SYGVKD. After removal of 9 bases from V and 6 bases from J, the junction contained 2 bases not matched to a gene. The CDR3 extends over 12 amino acids. This chain's CDR3 is CAIGQGGNEQFF. The CDR3 DNA reads TGTGCCATTGGACAGGGGGGCAATGAGCAGTTCTTC.

The rearrangement joins TRBV28 to TRBJ2-2; D may match TRBD1 or TRBD2 (6 bases each). The CDR3 covers 14 residues. Deletions cut 2 bases from V and 7 bases from J, with 11 bases between. Germline loops: CDR1 MDHEN, CDR2 SYDVKM. Written as DNA, the CDR3 is TGTGCCAGCAGTTTAGGAGGGGGAGTCGGGGAGCTGTTTTTT. The encoded protein is CASSLGGGVGELFF.